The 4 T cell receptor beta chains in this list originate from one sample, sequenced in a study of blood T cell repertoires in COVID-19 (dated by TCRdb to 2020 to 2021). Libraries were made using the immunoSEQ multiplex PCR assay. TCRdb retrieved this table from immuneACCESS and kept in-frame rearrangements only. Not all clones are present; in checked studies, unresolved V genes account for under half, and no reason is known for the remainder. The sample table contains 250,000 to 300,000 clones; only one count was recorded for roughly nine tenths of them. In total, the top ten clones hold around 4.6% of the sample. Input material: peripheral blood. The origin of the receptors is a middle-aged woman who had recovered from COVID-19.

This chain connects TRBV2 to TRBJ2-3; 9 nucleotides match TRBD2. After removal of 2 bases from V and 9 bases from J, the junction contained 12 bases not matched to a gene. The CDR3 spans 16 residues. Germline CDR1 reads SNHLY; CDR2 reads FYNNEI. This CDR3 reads CASSETGGRVGRTQYF. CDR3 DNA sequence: TGTGCCAGCAGTGAAACCGGCGGGAGGGTGGGGAGGACGCAGTATTTT.

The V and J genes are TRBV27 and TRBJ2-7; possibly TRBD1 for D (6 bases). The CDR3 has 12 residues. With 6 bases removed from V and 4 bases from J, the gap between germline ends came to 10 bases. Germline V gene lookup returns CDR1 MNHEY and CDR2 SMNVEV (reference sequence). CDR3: CASRDSTYEQYF. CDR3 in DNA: TGTGCCAGCAGGGACAGCACGTACGAGCAGTACTTC.

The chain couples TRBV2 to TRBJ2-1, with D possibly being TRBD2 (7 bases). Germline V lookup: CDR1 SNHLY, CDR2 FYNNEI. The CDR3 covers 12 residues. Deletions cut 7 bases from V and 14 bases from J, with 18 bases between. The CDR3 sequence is CASNGGGAQEFF. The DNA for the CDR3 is TGTGCCAGCAACGGAGGGGGGGCGCAGGAGTTCTTC.

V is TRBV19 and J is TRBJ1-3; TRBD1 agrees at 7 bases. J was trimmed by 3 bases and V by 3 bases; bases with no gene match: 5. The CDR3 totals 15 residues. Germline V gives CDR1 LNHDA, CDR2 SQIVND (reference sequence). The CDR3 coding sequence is TGTGCCAGTAGTATTGGGACAGCCATTGGAAACACCATATATTTT. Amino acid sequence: CASSIGTAIGNTIYF.